Listed below are T cell receptor beta chains from one sample, sequenced in a study of CD8+ T cells in alopecia areata. Repertoires were generated with immunoSEQ multiplex PCR, while TCRdb's copy carries only in-frame clones and drops some. The sample gives 100,000 to 130,000 clones, 84% of which show up once; about 24% is in the top ten. The sequenced sample was CD8+ T cells sorted from blood, obtained at week 24, from a patient treated with tofacitinib. The source of these receptors is a human donor with alopecia areata. The CDR3 runs from the conserved cysteine through the conserved F or W. The D gene is left open where the match is weak. The size field is filled for only some rows; it gives once, few, many or a size class.

TRBJ1-1	NA	TRBV2	TRBD1	TGTGCCAGCAGCAGACCGACAGGGCGGCCTGAAGCTTTCTTT	CASSRPTGRPEAFF
TRBJ2-1	NA	TRBV4-3	NA	TGCGCCAGCAGCCAAGGTTCAGGGGACGGTGAGCAGTTCTTC	CASSQGSGDGEQFF
TRBJ2-3	NA	TRBV5-1	NA	TGCGCCAGCAGCGTATACACAGATACGCAGTATTTT	CASSVYTDTQYF
TRBJ2-1	NA	TRBV7-2	TRBD2	TGTGCCAGCAGCTTAGCGGGACTAGCGGGGGCCGCCAATGAGCAGTTCTTC	CASSLAGLAGAANEQFF
TRBJ2-2	NA	TRBV10-3	TRBD1	TGTGCCATCAGTGAGTCACCGGGACAGGAATTGAACACCGGGGAGCTGTTTTTT	CAISESPGQELNTGELFF
TRBJ2-4	once	TRBV4-1	TRBD2	TGCGCCAGCAGCCAGGGTGGGGGGGACATTCAGTACTTC	CASSQGGGDIQYF
TRBJ2-1	once	TRBV2	NA	TGTGCCAGCAGTGAAGCGCTTCCGGGGAGCTCCTACAATGAGCAGTTCTTC	CASSEALPGSSYNEQFF
TRBJ2-1	NA	TRBV29-1	TRBD2	TGCAGCTTCCTAGCGGTGGGCTCCTACAATGAGCAGTTCTTC	CSFLAVGSYNEQFF
TRBJ1-2	NA	TRBV23-1	TRBD1	TGCGCCAGCAGTCAAAGCGTTCGGGACAGGGGGTCTGGCTACACCTTC	CASSQSVRDRGSGYTF
TRBJ2-7	NA	TRBV7-9	NA	TGTGCCAGCAGCATTACAGGAGACCCAAACTACGAGCAGTACTTC	CASSITGDPNYEQYF
TRBJ2-7	NA	TRBV6-1	NA	TGTGCCAGCAGTGCGTACTATCTCTACGAGCAGTACTTC	CASSAYYLYEQYF
TRBJ2-7	once	TRBV4-1	NA	TGCGCCAGCAGCCAAGTTCTCTCTCCAAGCTCCTACGAGCAGTACTTC	CASSQVLSPSSYEQYF
TRBJ1-5	NA	TRBV19	NA	TGTGCCACTTTCTCGGGATACGGCAATCAGCCCCAGCATTTT	CATFSGYGNQPQHF
TRBJ2-7	NA	TRBV7-9	TRBD2	TGTGCCAGCAGCTACGCGGGGGACCCGAAATACGAGCAGTACTTC	CASSYAGDPKYEQYF
TRBJ2-1	NA	TRBV30	NA	TGTGCCTGGAGTGTACTGGGGGGCGGCGAGCAGTTCTTC	CAWSVLGGGEQFF
TRBJ2-1	NA	TRBV9	TRBD2	TGTGCCAGCAGCTTAACTGGGGGGGAATACAATGAGCAGTTCTTC	CASSLTGGEYNEQFF